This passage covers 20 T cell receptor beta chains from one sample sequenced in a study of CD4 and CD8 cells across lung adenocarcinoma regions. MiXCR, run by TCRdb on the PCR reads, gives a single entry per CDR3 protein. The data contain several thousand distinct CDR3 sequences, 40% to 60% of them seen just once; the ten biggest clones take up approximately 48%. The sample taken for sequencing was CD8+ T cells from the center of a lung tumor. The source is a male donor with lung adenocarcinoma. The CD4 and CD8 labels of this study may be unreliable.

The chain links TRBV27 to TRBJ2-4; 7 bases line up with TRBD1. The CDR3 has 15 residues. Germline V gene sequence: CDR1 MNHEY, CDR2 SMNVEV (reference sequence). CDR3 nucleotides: TGTGGCAGGGGGTTAGGGAGCCGGAGCGAAGACACTCAGTACTTC. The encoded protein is CGRGLGSRSEDTQYF.

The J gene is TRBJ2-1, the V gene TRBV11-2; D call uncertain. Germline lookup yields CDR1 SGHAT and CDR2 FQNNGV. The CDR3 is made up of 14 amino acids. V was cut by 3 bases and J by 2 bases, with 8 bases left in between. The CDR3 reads CASSLGYPYNEQFF. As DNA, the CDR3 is TGTGCCAGCAGCTTGGGGTACCCCTACAATGAGCAGTTCTTC.

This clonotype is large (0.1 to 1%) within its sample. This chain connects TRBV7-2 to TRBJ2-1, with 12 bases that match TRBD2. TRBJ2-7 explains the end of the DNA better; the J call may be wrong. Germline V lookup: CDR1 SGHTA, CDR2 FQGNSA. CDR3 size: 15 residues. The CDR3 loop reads CASSLGTSGINEQYF. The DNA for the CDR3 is TGTGCCAGCAGCTTAGGGACTAGCGGGATCAACGAGCAGTACTTC.

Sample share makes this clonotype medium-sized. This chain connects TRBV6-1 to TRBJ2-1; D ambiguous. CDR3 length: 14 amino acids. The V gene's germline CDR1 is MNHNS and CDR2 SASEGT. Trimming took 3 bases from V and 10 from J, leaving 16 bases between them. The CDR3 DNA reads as TGTGCCAGCAGTGAGGGCGGTAACACCTACGAGCAGTTCTTC. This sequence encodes CASSEGGNTYEQFF.

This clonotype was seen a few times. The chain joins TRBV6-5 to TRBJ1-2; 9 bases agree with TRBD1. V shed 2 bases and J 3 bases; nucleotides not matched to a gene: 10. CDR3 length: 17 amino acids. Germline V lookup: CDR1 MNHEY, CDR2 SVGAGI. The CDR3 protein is CASSYPLQGAVYYGYTF. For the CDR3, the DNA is TGTGCCAGCAGTTACCCCCTACAGGGGGCGGTGTACTATGGCTACACCTTC.

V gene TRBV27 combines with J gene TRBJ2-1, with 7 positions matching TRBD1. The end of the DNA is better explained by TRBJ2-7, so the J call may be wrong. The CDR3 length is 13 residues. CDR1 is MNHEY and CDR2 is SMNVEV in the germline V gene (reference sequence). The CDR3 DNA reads TGTGCCAGCAGTTTGGGGACAGCCTACGAGCAGTACTTC. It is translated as CASSLGTAYEQYF.

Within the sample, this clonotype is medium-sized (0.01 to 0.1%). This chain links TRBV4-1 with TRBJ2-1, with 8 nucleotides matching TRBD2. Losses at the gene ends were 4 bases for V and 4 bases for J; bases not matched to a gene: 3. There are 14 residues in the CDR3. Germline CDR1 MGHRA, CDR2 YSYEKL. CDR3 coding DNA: TGCGCCAGCAGCCGAAGCGGGAGTTACAATGAGCAGTTCTTC. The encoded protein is CASSRSGSYNEQFF.

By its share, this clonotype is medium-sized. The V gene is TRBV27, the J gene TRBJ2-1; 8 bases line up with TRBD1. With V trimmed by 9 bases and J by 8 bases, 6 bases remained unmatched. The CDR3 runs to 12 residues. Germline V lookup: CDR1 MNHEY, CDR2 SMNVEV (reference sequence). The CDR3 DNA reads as TGTGCCAGTGGAAGGACAGGGCATGAGCAGTTCTTC. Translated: CASGRTGHEQFF.

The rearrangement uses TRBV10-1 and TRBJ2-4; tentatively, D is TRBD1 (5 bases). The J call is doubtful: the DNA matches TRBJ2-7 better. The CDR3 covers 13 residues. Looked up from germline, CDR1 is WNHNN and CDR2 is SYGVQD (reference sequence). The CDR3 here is CASSEGHSYEQYF. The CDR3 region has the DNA TGCGCCAGCAGTGAGGGACACTCCTACGAGCAGTACTTC.

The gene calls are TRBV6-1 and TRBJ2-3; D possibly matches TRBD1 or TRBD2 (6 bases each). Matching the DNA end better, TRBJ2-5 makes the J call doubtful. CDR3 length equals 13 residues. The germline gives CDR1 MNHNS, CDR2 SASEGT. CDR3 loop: CASSPRGGETQYF. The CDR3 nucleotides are TGTGCCAGCAGCCCCCGAGGGGGGGAGACCCAGTACTTC.

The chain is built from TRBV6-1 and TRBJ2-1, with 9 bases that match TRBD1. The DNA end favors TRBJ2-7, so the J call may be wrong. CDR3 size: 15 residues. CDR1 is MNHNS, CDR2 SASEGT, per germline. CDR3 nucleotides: TGTGCCAGCAGCGCACCCGGGACAGGGAAGTACGAGCAGTACTTC. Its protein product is CASSAPGTGKYEQYF.

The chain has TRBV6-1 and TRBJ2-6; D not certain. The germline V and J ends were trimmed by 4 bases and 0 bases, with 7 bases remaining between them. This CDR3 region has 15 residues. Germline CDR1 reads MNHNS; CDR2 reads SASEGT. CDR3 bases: TGTGCCAGCAGTGGGCCGGTCTCTGGGGCCAACGTCCTGACTTTC. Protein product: CASSGPVSGANVLTF.

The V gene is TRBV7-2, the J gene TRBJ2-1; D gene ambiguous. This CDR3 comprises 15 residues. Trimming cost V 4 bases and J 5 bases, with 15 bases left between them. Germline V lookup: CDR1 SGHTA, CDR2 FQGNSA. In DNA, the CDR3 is TGTGCCAGCAGCTGGATAGCCTCAGCCCACAATGAGCAGTTCTTC. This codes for CASSWIASAHNEQFF.

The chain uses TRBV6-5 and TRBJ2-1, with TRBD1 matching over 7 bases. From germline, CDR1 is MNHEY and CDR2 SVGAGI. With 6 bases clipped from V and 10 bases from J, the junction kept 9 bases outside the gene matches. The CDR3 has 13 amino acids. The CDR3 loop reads CASSYRQGNEQFF. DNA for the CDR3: TGTGCCAGCAGCTACAGACAGGGAAACGAGCAGTTCTTC.

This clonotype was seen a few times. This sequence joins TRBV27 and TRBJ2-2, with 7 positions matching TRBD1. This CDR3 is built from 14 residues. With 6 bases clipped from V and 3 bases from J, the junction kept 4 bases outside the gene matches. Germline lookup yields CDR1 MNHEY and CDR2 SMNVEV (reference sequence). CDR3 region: CASSRGQHTGELFF. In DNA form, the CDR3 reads TGTGCCAGCAGCCGGGGACAGCACACCGGGGAGCTGTTTTTT.

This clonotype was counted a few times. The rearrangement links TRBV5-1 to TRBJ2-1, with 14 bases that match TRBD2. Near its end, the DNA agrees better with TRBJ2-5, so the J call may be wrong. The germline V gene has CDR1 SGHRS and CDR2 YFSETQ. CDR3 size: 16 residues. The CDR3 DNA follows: TGCGCCAGCAGCAGGGGACTAGCGGGAGTAGGAGAGACCCAGTACTTC. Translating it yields CASSRGLAGVGETQYF.

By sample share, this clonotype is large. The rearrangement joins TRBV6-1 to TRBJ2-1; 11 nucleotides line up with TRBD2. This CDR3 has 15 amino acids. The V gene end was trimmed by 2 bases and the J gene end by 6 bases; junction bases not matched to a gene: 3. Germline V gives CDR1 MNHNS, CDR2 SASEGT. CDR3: CASSELAGGVNEQFF. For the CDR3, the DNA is TGTGCCAGCAGTGAACTAGCGGGAGGCGTCAATGAGCAGTTCTTC.

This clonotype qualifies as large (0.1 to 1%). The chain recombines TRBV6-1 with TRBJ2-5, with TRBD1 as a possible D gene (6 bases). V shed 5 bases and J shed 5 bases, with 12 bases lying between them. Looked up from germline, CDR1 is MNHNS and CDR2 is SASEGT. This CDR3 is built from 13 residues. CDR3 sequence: CASSQQGRETQYF. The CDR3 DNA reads TGTGCCAGCAGTCAACAGGGCAGGGAGACCCAGTACTTC.

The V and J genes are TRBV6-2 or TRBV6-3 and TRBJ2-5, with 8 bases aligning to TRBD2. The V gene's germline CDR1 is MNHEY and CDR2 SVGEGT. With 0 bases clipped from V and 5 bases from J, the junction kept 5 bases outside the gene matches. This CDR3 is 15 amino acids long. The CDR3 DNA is TGTGCCAGCAGTTACTCCTCCAGCGGGAGTGAGACCCAGTACTTC. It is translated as CASSYSSSGSETQYF.

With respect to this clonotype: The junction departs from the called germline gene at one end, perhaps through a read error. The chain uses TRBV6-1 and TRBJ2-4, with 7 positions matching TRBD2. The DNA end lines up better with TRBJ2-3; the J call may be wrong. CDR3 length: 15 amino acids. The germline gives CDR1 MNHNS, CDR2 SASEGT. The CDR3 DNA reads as TGTGCCCGCAGAACGCGTCGACGAGCGGGAAACATGCAGTATTTT. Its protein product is CARRTRRRAGNMQYF.